This T cell receptor (beta chain) was sequenced during a study of blood T cell repertoires in COVID-19. About the research overall: T cells, B-cell-depleted T cells, or PBMCs provided the cDNA or gDNA that served as material.

The germline gives CDR1 SGHNT, CDR2 YYREEE (reference sequence). After removal of 3 bases from V and 4 bases from J, the junction contained 6 bases not matched to a gene. The CDR3 is made up of 14 amino acids. The cohort comprised adults aged roughly 18 to 100 years residing in under 30 US areas. This table comes from immunoSEQ multiplex PCR, and its TCRdb copy is limited to in-frame clones, with some not included. The table includes about 220,000 clones, approximately 90% detected once. The rearrangement joins TRBV5-4 to TRBJ1-1, with 7 bases aligning to TRBD1. This sequence originates from a woman between 40 and 50 years old with acute COVID-19. The material sequenced was PBMCs or T cells enriched from blood (not recorded which). CDR3 loop: CASSSRQGLTEAFF. The CDR3 bases are TGTGCCAGCAGCTCCCGACAGGGACTCACTGAAGCTTTCTTT.